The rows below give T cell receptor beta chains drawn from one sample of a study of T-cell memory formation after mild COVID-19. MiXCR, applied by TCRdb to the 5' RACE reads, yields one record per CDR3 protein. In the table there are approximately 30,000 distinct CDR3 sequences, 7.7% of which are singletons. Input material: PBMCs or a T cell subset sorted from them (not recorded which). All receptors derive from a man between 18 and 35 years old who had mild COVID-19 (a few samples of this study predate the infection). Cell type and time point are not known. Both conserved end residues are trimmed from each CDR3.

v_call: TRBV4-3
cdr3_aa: ASSQDVGGLSSTDTQY

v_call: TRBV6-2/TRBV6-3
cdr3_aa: ASSPQFSSEQF

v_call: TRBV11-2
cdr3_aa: ASSPGRVDLTDTQY

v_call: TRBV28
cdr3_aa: ASTQRPSGFQPQH

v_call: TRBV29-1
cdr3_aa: SVGDDGGLYGYT

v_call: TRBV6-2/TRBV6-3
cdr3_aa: ASTGTPGRSRF

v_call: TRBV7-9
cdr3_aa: ASSLGASGEETQY

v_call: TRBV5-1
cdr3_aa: ASSLEGQYTDTQY

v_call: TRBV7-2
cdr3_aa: ASLDGPYPQETQY

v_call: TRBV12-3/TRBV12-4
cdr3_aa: ASSLNGNTEAF

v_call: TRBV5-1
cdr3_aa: ASSLAQSGMEGYT

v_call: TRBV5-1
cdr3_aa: ASSPQQGGPYEQY

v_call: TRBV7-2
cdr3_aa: ASSLGGGAGNQPQH

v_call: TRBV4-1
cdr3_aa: ASSQGTGMRSPLH

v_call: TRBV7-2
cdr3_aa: ASSQIPAGQGSTGELF

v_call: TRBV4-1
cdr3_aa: ASSPGSPSTDTQY

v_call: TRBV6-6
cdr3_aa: ASKARDGYT

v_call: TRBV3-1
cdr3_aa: ASSQDGLWETDTQY

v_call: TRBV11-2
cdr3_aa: ASSLVSSSQETQY

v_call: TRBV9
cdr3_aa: ASSPHTGELF

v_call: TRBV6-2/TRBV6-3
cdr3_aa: ASSSVTVGETQY

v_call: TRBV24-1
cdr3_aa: ATSQQGRTGELF

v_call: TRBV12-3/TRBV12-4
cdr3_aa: ASSSPRTSGGGEQY

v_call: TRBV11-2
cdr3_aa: ASSLDPPTSGPYNEQF

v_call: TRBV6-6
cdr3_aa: ASSAQGGQETQY

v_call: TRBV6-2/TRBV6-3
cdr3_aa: ASSYSAGDSTPNYGYT

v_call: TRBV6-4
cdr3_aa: ASSAGQGIQPQH

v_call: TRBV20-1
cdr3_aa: SARWAGLYGYT

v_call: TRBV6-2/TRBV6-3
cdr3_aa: ASRTRGGSSYNEQF

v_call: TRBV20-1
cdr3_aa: SASLGQGRNEQY

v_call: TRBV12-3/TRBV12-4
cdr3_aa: ASSSQGQPQH

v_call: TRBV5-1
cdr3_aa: ASSPLGEKLF

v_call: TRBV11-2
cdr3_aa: ASRVATQETQY

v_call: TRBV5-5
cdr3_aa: ASSLDRWGELF

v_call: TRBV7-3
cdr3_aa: ASSSGGLTEAF

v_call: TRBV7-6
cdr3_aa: ASSLGSSGTYNEQF

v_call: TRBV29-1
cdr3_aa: SVEDGVGGYEQY

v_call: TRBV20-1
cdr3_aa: SARLASDTQY

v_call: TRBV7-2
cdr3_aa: ASSYIVPTQY